Below, one TCR beta chain is given with its context. The sample holds other DNA sequences that translate to the same CDR3. Subsets obtained from CD4+ cells comprised CD45RA+ naive and CD45RA-negative memory cells. The data derive from a study of shared clonotypes between healthy human individuals. Produced via immunoSEQ multiplex PCR; TCRdb's table is partial and in-frame only. The table lists about 1 million clones, about 80% of them singletons. V shed 2 bases and J shed 4 bases, with 6 bases lying between them. This CDR3 is 11 amino acids long. CDR1 and CDR2 from the germline V gene are GTSNPN and SVGIG (reference sequence).

The receptor was derived from a man between 18 and 35 years old in good health. This rearrangement joins TRBV30 to TRBJ2-7; D remains unclear. Sample: memory CD4+ T cells sorted from blood. Subset in this sample: CD45RA-negative fraction. CDR3 sequence reads: CAWSNSYEQYF. Here the CDR3 DNA reads TGTGCCTGGAGTAACAGTTACGAGCAGTACTTC.